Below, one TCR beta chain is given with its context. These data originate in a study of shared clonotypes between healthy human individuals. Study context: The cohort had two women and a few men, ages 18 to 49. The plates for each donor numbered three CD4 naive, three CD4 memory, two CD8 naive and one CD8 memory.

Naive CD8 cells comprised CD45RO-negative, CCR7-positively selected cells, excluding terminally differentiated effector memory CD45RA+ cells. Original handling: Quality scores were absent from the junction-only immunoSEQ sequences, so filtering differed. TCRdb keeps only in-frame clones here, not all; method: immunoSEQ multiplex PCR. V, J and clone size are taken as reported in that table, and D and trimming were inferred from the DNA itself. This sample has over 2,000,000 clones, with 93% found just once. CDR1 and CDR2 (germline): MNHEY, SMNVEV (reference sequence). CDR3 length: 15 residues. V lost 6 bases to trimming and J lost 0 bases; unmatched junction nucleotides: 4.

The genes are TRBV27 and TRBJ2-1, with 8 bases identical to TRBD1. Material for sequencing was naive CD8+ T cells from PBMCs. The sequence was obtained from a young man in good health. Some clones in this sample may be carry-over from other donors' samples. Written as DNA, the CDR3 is TGTGCCAGCAGCTACGGGACAGGCTCCTACAATGAGCAGTTCTTC. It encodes CASSYGTGSYNEQFF.